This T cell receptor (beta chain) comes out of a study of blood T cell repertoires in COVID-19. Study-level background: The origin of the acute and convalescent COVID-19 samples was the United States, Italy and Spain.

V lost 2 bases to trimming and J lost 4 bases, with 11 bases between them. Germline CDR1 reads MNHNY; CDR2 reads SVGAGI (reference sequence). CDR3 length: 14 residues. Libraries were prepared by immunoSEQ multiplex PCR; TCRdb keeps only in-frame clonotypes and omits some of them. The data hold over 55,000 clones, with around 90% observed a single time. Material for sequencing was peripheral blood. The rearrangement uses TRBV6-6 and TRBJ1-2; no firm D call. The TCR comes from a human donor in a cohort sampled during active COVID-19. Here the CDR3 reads CASSYDPEPYGYTF. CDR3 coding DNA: TGTGCCAGCAGTTACGATCCCGAGCCCTATGGCTACACCTTC.